Described below is a single T cell receptor beta chain sequence and its context. These data belong to a study of blood T cell repertoires in COVID-19. Assay used: immunoSEQ multiplex PCR; TCRdb lists only in-frame clones, some missing. Altogether 90,000 to 150,000 clones are present, 65% to 80% being singletons, with the ten largest covering 5% to 8%. The ends were cut back, 5 bases at V and 0 bases at J, with 11 bases in the middle. Germline CDR1 and CDR2: SEHNR and FQNEAQ (reference sequence). The CDR3 contains 16 residues. The V and J genes are TRBV7-9 and TRBJ2-6; tentatively, D is TRBD1 (6 bases). Material: peripheral blood. The source of this sequence is a man aged 65 to 79 with acute or convalescent COVID-19. The CDR3 bases are TGTGCCAGCAGCGCGACAGGTCGCTCTGGGGCCAACGTCCTGACTTTC. Translation gives CASSATGRSGANVLTF.